This TCR beta chain was found in a study of blood T cell repertoires in COVID-19. The overall study: The samples span acute and convalescent COVID-19 from the United States, Italy and Spain. Sample material is recorded as cDNA or gDNA derived from T cells, B-cell-depleted T cells, or PBMCs.

This CDR3 contains 17 residues. Germline CDR1 and CDR2: MDHEN and SYDVKM. J gave up 5 bases and V 5 bases, and 14 bases lay outside the gene matches. Source study methods: Amplified reference gene primers provided the basis for estimating nucleated cell counts. Generated by immunoSEQ multiplex PCR, the TCRdb table keeps only in-frame clones and is missing some. V and J calls and clone size are those listed in that table; D and trimming were worked out from the DNA. This sample has 200,000 to 300,000 clones; roughly nine tenths occur once, and the top ten carry roughly 5.8%. The V gene is TRBV28, the J gene TRBJ2-7; 11 nucleotides line up with TRBD2. The sample comprised peripheral blood. The origin of this receptor is a man aged 55 to 70 with acute or convalescent COVID-19. CDR3: CASSLLNSGRAFHEQYF. The CDR3 region has the DNA TGTGCCAGCAGTCTACTCAATAGCGGGAGGGCGTTCCACGAGCAGTACTTC.